This T cell receptor beta chain was profiled in a study of cytomegalovirus exposure and HLA in healthy donors. Points from the study as a whole: Apart from CMV serostatus, no immune exposure information was available. As confirmed in vitro, a few CMV-associated chains were specific for CMV antigens. Sequencing probably produced one cluster of sequence variants that were highly shared. A later analysis found TCR association rates differed by HLA locus, highest for DRB1 and lowest for HLA-C.

The study ran its PCR with 60 Vbeta and 13 Jbeta primers. Profiled with immunoSEQ multiplex PCR; TCRdb holds only in-frame clones, not every one. The repertoire consists of some 200,000 clones, with 75% to 80% occurring once and the leading ten covering around 2%. CDR1 and CDR2 from the germline V gene are SGDLS and YYNGEE. The V segment lost 0 bases and the J segment 4 bases; nucleotides outside the gene matches: 4. This CDR3 contains 16 residues. Concerning this clone itself: Its antigen remains unknown.

This TCR derives from a man aged 18-30 years in good health and CMV-seronegative. The rearrangement joins TRBV9 to TRBJ2-2; 9 bases line up with TRBD1. Sequencing was carried out using PBMCs. CDR3 coding DNA: TGTGCCAGCAGCGTAGCTGGGACAGGGTTCACCGGGGAGCTGTTTTTT. As protein: CASSVAGTGFTGELFF. Supplemented by reference TRBV9 and TRBJ2-2, the full variable domain reads DSGVTQTPKHLITATGQRVTLRCSPRSGDLSVYWYQQSLDQGLQFLIQYYNGEERAKGNILERFSAQQFPDLHSELNLSSLELGDSALYFCASSVAGTGFTGELFFGEGSRLTVL.